This T cell receptor beta chain was captured in a study of blood T cell repertoires in COVID-19. Study-level background: The samples span acute and convalescent COVID-19 from the United States, Italy and Spain. T cells, B-cell-depleted T cells, or PBMCs supplied cDNA or gDNA.

As processed by the authors: Estimation of nucleated cell counts was performed using reference gene primer amplification. The data were produced by immunoSEQ multiplex PCR, yet TCRdb's version contains in-frame clones alone and is incomplete. For V, J and clone size, that table is used; D and trimming come from the DNA. The sample lists about 120,000 clones, 80% to 90% occurring once. The trim removed 6 bases at V and 0 bases at J, leaving 7 bases unmatched. Germline values: CDR1 MNHEY, CDR2 SMNVEV (reference sequence). The CDR3 contains 16 residues. Sequenced sample: peripheral blood. The TCR originated in a man aged 35 to 55 with acute or convalescent COVID-19. This chain joins TRBV27 and TRBJ1-5, with 8 nucleotides matching TRBD1. As DNA, the CDR3 is TGTGCCAGCAGCCCCTGGCAGGGGGCTAGCAATCAGCCCCAGCATTTT. Translated, it gives CASSPWQGASNQPQHF.